This T cell receptor (beta chain) was captured by sequencing in a study of T cell repertoires in cytomegalovirus infection. Study at large: CMV infection and matching HLA type were both indicated by public TCR beta signatures.

Germline V gene sequence: CDR1 LNHDA, CDR2 SQIVND (reference sequence). V gave up 6 bases and J gave up 5 bases, with 19 bases separating them. This CDR3 comprises 15 residues. TCRdb re-called the reads through MiXCR, storing one row per CDR3 protein. Here the sample spans under 200,000 distinct CDR3 sequences, approximately 21% being singletons. In regard to this clonotype: The antigen is unknown.

This clonotype was sampled from a human donor in good health (CMV status not recorded). Some clones in this sample may be carry-over from other donors' samples. The sequencing here drew on CD8+ T cells from cultured PBMCs, taken from culture after CMV antigen stimulation. The gene calls are TRBV19 and TRBJ2-5, with D tentatively TRBD2 (7 bases). The CDR3 region has the DNA TGTGCCAGTAGCCCGTCCGCGGGGGCCGGGGAGACCCAGTACTTC. Amino acids: CASSPSAGAGETQYF.